This T cell receptor (beta chain) derives from a study of immune heterogeneity within non-small cell lung tumors (dated by TCRdb to the late 2010s). Regarding the complete study: By histology, the tumors were several squamous cell carcinomas, 10 non-squamous carcinomas and 1 tumor not otherwise specified. TCR repertoires were analyzed from around 59 tumor loci of under 19 patients, while transcriptome data covered only roughly 40 loci from roughly 12 patients. The study combined whole-exome sequencing, RNA-seq and TCR beta repertoire sequencing of multiple spatially distinct regions from each NSCLC tumor to examine intratumoral immune heterogeneity. Neoantigen binding to each patient's HLA alleles was predicted with netMHCpan-3.0 for mutant peptides of 8 to 11 amino acids. The investigation overall reported the following: High-frequency TCR beta clonotypes were found to be largely distinct between individual patients. A moderate positive correlation (R approximately 0.35), which was statistically significant, linked local T-cell repertoire clonality to local tumor mutational burden. Within a given patient, the same dominant CDR3B clonotypes showed up repeatedly across loci, although different tumor locations also carried unique high-frequency clones.

Based on the germline V gene, the CDR1 and CDR2 sequences are KGHSH and LQKENI. For this chain, trimming is 2 bases at the V end and 0 bases at the J end, and the number of junction bases without a gene match is 4. The CDR3 has 15 amino acids, counting the end cysteine and phenylalanine. Solely the CDR3 DNA is kept, with 45 bases framed from the first base. A multiplex PCR system amplified the TCR beta CDR3 region, with a first 10-cycle round using 32 V-gene forward and 13 J-gene reverse primers. First-round PCR used a QIAGEN Multiplex PCR Kit, and primer sequences were filed in Chinese patent CN105087789A. In a second PCR round, Illumina universal primers were added with the Phusion High-Fidelity PCR Kit. The TCR libraries underwent paired-end sequencing with a read length of 151 bp on the Illumina HiSeq X Ten platform. Per the source publication's procedure: Cutadapt was used to discard reads without multiplex PCR primers, PEAR merged the read pairs, and MiXCR with default settings called the CDR3 regions. Shannon entropy measured repertoire diversity, and clonality was calculated as one minus the Shannon entropy divided by the ln of the count of productive unique sequences. Clonotypes at a frequency of at least 0.5% were defined as dominant or high-frequency T-cell clones. TCRdb redid the processing of the public reads, applying fastp at Q25 and MiXCR, and retained in-frame beta chains. Duplicate CDR3 protein sequences are folded into a single record with the most common DNA and genes. It is TCRdb's table, rather than the study itself, that gives the V and J calls and clone size. Present in this sample are 3,000 to 4,000 distinct CDR3 sequences, over 30% of which were seen just once. The ten top clones hold under 15% of the sample.

Regarding this clonotype: Its antigen is currently not known. No much larger clonotype is one base removed from it; base qualities were not supplied.

Genomic DNA was extracted from bulk tumor tissue and used as the TCR template, and around 540 ng gDNA was amplified per sample. During surgery, multiple biopsies were taken from each primary tumor and placed as far apart as possible within the tumor mass. The study cohort was described as untreated, and the patients were newly diagnosed NSCLC cases having curative surgery. The samples came from roughly 15 patients with newly diagnosed non-small cell lung cancer who were having surgery intended to be curative. Resected tumor masses were reviewed by two independent pathologists. Sequencing was performed only on DNA and RNA samples of high quality.

The chain employs TRBV18 and TRBJ2-7, and 7 junction bases match TRBD2. The receptor was isolated from a man between 65 and 79 years old with non-small cell lung cancer. Sequenced: lung tumor tissue. The CDR3 protein sequence reads: CASSPTLADSYEQYF. The bases read TGTGCCAGCTCACCAACTCTAGCGGACTCCTACGAGCAGTACTTC.